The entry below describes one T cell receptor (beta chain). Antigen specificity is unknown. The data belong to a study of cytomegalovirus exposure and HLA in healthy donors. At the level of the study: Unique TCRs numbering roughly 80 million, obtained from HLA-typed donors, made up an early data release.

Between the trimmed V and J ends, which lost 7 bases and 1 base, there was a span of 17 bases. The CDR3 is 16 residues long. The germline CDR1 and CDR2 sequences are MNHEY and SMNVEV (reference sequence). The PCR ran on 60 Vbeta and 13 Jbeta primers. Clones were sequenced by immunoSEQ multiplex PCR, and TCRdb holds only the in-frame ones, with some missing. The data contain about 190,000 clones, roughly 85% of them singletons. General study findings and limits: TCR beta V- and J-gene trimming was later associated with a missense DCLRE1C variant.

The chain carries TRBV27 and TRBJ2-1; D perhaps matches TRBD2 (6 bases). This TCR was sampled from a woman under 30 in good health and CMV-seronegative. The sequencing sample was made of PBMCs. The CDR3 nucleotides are TGTGCCAGCACCTCTTGGAGGGCAGGGTCCTACAATGAGCAGTTCTTC. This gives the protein CASTSWRAGSYNEQFF.